What follows is one T cell receptor (beta chain) and its context. These data are taken from a study of cytomegalovirus exposure and HLA in healthy donors. Use of 60 Vbeta and 13 Jbeta primers characterized the PCR. Some clones are missing from TCRdb's copy, which holds only in-frame ones; the method was immunoSEQ multiplex PCR. The sample shows roughly 160,000 clones, approximately 85% of them seen only once. V lost 4 bases and J lost 6, with 24 bases in between. The CDR3 is 16 amino acids. Germline lookup yields CDR1 GTSNPN and CDR2 SVGIG (reference sequence). The rearrangement uses TRBV30 and TRBJ2-5; TRBD2 is a possible D gene (7 bases). Sequencing was carried out using PBMCs. This clonotype was obtained from a young man in good health and CMV-seropositive. The CDR3 DNA sequence: TGTGCCTGGAACGGCTACGGGGGGCCGCCTTTGAAGACCCAGTACTTC. It specifies CAWNGYGGPPLKTQYF.